The present T cell receptor beta chain was sequenced within a study of shared clonotypes between healthy human individuals. The naive CD8 population came from CD45RO-negative cells selected for CCR7, without terminally differentiated effector memory CD45RA+ cells. The data were produced by immunoSEQ multiplex PCR, yet TCRdb's version contains in-frame clones alone and is incomplete. In the table there are hundreds of thousands of clones, 95% to 96% of which are singletons. The CDR3 has 14 amino acids. V lost 3 bases, J lost 4 bases, and 13 bases lay in between. Germline V gene sequence: CDR1 MDHEN, CDR2 SYDVKM.

The sequenced sample was naive CD8+ T cells sorted from blood. The genes are TRBV28 and TRBJ2-7; D not resolved. The TCR comes from a woman in her thirties in good health. As DNA, the CDR3 is TGTGCCAGCAGTTTTAGGGAAGCATGGTACGAGCAGTACTTC. It is translated as CASSFREAWYEQYF.